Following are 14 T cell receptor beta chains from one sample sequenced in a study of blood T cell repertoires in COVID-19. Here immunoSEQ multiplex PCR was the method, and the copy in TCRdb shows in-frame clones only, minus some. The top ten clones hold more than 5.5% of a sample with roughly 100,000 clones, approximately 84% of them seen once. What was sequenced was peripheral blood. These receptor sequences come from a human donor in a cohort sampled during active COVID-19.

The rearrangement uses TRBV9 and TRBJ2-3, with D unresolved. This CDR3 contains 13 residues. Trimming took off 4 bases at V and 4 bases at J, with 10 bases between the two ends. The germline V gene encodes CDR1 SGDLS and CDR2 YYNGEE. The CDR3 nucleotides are TGTGCCAGCAGCCGCGACTGGGCAGATACGCAGTATTTT. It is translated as CASSRDWADTQYF.

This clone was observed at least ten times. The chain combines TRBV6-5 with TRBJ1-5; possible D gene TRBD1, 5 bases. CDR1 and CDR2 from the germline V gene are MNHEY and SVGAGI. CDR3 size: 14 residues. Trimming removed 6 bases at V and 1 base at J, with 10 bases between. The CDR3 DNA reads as TGTGCCAGCAGCGACGGACAAAGCAATCAGCCCCAGCATTTT. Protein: CASSDGQSNQPQHF.

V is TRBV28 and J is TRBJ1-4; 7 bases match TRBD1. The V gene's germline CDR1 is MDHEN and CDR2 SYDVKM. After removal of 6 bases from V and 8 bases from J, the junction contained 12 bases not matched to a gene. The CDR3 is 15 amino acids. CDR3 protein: CASSSVPGGEEKLFF. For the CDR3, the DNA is TGTGCCAGCAGCTCGGTTCCAGGGGGAGAGGAAAAACTGTTTTTT.

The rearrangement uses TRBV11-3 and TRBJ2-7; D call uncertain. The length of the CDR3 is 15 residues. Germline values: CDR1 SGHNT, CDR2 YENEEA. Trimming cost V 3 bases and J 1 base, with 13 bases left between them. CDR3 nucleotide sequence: TGTGCCAGCAGCTTCGGTGCGGATATATCCTACGAGCAGTACTTC. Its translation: CASSFGADISYEQYF.

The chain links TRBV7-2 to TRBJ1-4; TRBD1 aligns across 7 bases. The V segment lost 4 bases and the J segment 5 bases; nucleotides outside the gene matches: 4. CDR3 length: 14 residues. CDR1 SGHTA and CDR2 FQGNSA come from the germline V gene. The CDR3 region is CASSWGRGNEKLFF. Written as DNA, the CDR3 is TGTGCCAGCAGCTGGGGCAGGGGGAATGAAAAACTGTTTTTT.

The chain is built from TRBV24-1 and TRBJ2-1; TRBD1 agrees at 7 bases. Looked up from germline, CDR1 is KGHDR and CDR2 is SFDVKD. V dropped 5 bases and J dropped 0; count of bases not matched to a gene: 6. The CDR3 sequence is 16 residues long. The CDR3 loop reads CATSGVTGTSYNEQFF. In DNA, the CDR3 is TGTGCCACCAGTGGAGTGACAGGGACCTCCTACAATGAGCAGTTCTTC.

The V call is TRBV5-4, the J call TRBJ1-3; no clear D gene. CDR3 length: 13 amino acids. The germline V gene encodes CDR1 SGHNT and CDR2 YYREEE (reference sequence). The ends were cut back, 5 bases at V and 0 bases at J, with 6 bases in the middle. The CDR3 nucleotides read TGTGCCAGCAGATCGTCCTCTGGAAACACCATATATTTT. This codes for CASRSSSGNTIYF.

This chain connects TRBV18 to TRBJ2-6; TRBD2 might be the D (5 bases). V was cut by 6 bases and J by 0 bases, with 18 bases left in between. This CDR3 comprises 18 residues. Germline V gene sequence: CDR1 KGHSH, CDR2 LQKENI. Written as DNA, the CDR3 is TGTGCCAGCTCCGTTCCCGGCGGAGGAATCTCTGGGGCCAACGTCCTGACTTTC. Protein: CASSVPGGGISGANVLTF.

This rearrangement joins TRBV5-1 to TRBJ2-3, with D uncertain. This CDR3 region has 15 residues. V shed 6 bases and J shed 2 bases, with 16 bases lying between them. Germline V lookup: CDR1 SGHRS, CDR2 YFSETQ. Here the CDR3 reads CASIRFSSNTDTQYF. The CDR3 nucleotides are TGCGCCAGCATCCGTTTCTCGAGCAACACAGATACGCAGTATTTT.

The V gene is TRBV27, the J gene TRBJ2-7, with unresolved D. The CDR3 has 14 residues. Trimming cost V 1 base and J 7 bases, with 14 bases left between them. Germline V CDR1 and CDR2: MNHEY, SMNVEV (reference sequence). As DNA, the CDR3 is TGTGCCAGCAGTTTATTAACCCGCGGTAATGAGCAGTACTTC. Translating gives CASSLLTRGNEQYF.

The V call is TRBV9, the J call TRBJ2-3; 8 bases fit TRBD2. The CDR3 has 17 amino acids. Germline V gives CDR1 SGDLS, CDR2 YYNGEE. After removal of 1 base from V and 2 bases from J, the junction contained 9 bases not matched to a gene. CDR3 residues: CASSVTGLAENTDTQYF. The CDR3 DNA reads TGTGCCAGCAGCGTAACCGGACTAGCAGAAAACACAGATACGCAGTATTTT.

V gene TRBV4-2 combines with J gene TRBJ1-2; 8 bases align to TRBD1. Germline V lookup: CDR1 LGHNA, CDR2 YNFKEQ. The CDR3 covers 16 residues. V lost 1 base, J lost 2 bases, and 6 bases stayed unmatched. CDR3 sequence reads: CASSQGDRLVNYGYTF. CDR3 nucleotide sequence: TGTGCCAGCAGCCAAGGGGACAGGCTAGTAAACTATGGCTACACCTTC.

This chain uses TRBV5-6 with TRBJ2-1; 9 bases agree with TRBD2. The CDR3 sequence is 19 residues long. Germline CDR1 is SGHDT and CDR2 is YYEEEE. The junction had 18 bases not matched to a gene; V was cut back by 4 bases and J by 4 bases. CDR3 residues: CASSPDYNPWTSAYNEQFF. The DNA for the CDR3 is TGTGCCAGCAGCCCCGACTATAACCCGTGGACTAGCGCTTACAATGAGCAGTTCTTC.

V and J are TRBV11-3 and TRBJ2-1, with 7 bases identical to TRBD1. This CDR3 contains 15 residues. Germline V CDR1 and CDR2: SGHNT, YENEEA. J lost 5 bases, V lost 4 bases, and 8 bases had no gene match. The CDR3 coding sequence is TGTGCCAGCAGCTCCGAACGACAGGGAAACAATGAGCAGTTCTTC. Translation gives CASSSERQGNNEQFF.